One and the same sample provided the 14 T cell receptor beta chains below, sequenced in a study of human T cells and chemical hapten exposure. Stated time point: pre-sensitization, week 0. As for treatment: therapeutic diphenylcyclopropenone sensitization with weekly scalp DPC. TCRdb called the RACE reads again in MiXCR, with one record for every CDR3 protein. The sample lists 200,000 to 300,000 distinct CDR3 sequences; more than 6.5% were seen once. The material was whole blood, obtained in connection with sensitization to the hapten diphenylcyclopropenone (DPC). The receptors originated from a middle-aged woman with alopecia areata. Some clones in this sample may be carry-over from other donors' samples.

This clonotype was counted only a few times. V is TRBV3-1 and J is TRBJ2-1; weak D call: TRBD2 (6 bases). Deletions cut 5 bases from V and 0 bases from J, with 14 bases between. CDR1 and CDR2 from the germline V gene are LGHDT and YNNKEL (reference sequence). The CDR3 has 16 residues. The CDR3 coding sequence is TGTGCCAGCAGCGAAACCGGGGGAAGCTCCTACAATGAGCAGTTCTTC. Translation: CASSETGGSSYNEQFF.

This clonotype was seen more than once but under ten times. This rearrangement joins TRBV19 to TRBJ1-6; 7 bases map to TRBD1. The germline CDR1 and CDR2 sequences are LNHDA and SQIVND (reference sequence). The J segment lost 13 bases and the V segment lost 8 bases, leaving 14 bases of the junction unmatched. The CDR3 has 14 amino acids. CDR3: CASSELPGGPPLHF. CDR3 nucleotide sequence: TGTGCCAGTTCGGAGTTGCCAGGGGGTCCGCCCCTCCACTTT.

A few counts support this clonotype. The chain links TRBV20-1 to TRBJ1-4; unclear D gene. The CDR3 totals 13 residues. Trimming cost V 1 base and J 7 bases, with 10 bases left between them. The germline V gene has CDR1 DFQATT and CDR2 SNEGSKA (reference sequence). The CDR3 DNA sequence: TGCAGTGCTAGAGGGACCAGAGGTGAAAAACTGTTTTTT. Translation: CSARGTRGEKLFF.

The table lists this clonotype with a few counts. The chain recombines TRBV5-6 with TRBJ2-5; D uncertain. The CDR3 has 15 amino acids. CDR1 and CDR2 (germline): SGHDT, YYEEEE. V lost 4 bases, J lost 2 bases, and 15 bases lay in between. The CDR3 here is CASSAQLASQETQYF. The CDR3 DNA follows: TGTGCCAGCAGCGCCCAGCTTGCCAGTCAAGAGACCCAGTACTTC.

The CDR3 reads CASSPELGAFF. The DNA of the CDR3 is TGTGCCAGCAGTCCGGAATTGGGCGCTTTCTTT. The chain joins TRBV28 to TRBJ1-1, with D hard to call. Germline loops: CDR1 MDHEN, CDR2 SYDVKM. V lost 5 bases to trimming and J lost 11 bases, with 12 bases between them. CDR3 length: 11 amino acids.

This chain links TRBV6-5 with TRBJ2-7, with TRBD1 matching 7 bases. J lost 7 bases, V lost 6 bases, and 15 bases had no gene match. The CDR3 extends over 15 amino acids. From germline, CDR1 is MNHEY and CDR2 SVGAGI. The CDR3 sequence is CASSPGQTGTAEQYF. The CDR3 nucleotides are TGTGCCAGCAGCCCAGGCCAGACCGGGACAGCTGAGCAGTACTTC.

There are a few counts of this clonotype. The genes are TRBV9 and TRBJ2-1; maybe TRBD2 (6 bases). This CDR3 is 16 amino acids long. Between the trimmed V and J ends, which lost 5 bases and 2 bases, there was a span of 17 bases. Germline lookup yields CDR1 SGDLS and CDR2 YYNGEE. CDR3 in DNA: TGTGCCAGCAGTCTGGGGACGGGGGAAGCCTACAATGAGCAGTTCTTC. This codes for CASSLGTGEAYNEQFF.

At least ten counts were recorded for this clonotype. The V gene is TRBV4-2, the J gene TRBJ1-1; D is uncertain. The CDR3 sequence is 14 residues long. Trimming pared 0 bases from V and 3 bases from J, leaving 8 bases between. CDR1 is LGHNA and CDR2 is YNFKEQ in the germline V gene. CDR3 coding DNA: TGTGCCAGCAGCCAAGAGGCACGGGACACTGAAGCTTTCTTT. Its protein product is CASSQEARDTEAFF.

This clonotype showed up just a few times. This could be a read error, since a much larger clone is one nucleotide away. The V call is TRBV12-3 or TRBV12-4, the J call TRBJ2-7; no clear D. The CDR3 has 11 amino acids. V was pared by 6 bases and J by 0 bases, with 3 bases between. CDR3 loop: CASSHSYEQYF. In DNA, the CDR3 is TGTGCCAGCAGCCACTCCTACGAGCAGTACTTC.

About this clonotype: A single base separates this from a much larger clone, so it may be a read error. This chain connects TRBV12-3 or TRBV12-4 to TRBJ2-3, with D perhaps matching TRBD2 (6 bases). The CDR3 runs to 13 residues. The CDR3 DNA follows: TGTGCCAGCACCTGGAGGGGAGTGGATACGAAGTATTTT. It specifies CASTWRGVDTKYF.

This chain uses TRBV20-1 with TRBJ1-1, with unresolved D. This CDR3 is 14 amino acids long. CDR1 is DFQATT, CDR2 SNEGSKA, per germline (reference sequence). Trimming pared 4 bases from V and 3 bases from J, leaving 15 bases between. CDR3 region: CSATPGQRDTEAFF. The CDR3 coding sequence is TGCAGTGCTACCCCCGGCCAGCGGGACACTGAAGCTTTCTTT.

This clonotype has only one observation. The rearrangement joins TRBV5-6 to TRBJ2-5; D may correspond to TRBD1 or TRBD2 (5 bases each). In germline, CDR1 is SGHDT, CDR2 YYEEEE. Trimming shortened V by 2 bases and J by 6 bases, and 11 bases separated the two germline ends. The CDR3 is 13 residues long. The CDR3 protein is CASSFGDEKTQYF. For the CDR3, the DNA is TGTGCCAGCAGCTTCGGGGACGAGAAGACCCAGTACTTC.

This clonotype was counted a few times. The chain carries TRBV15 and TRBJ2-4; 7 bases line up with TRBD1. V lost 3 bases, J lost 8 bases, and 7 bases stayed unmatched. The germline V gene encodes CDR1 LNHNV and CDR2 YYDKDF (reference sequence). CDR3 length: 14 residues. For the CDR3, the DNA is TGTGCCACCAGCAGGCGGACAGGTCTTGACATTCAGTACTTC. Translated, it gives CATSRRTGLDIQYF.

The chain couples TRBV12-3 or TRBV12-4 to TRBJ2-2, with D maybe TRBD2 (5 bases). With 3 bases removed from V and 4 bases from J, the gap between germline ends came to 9 bases. The CDR3 spans 14 residues. CDR3 protein: CASSFGRGTGELFF. The CDR3 DNA sequence: TGTGCCAGCAGTTTTGGTCGGGGCACCGGGGAGCTGTTTTTT.